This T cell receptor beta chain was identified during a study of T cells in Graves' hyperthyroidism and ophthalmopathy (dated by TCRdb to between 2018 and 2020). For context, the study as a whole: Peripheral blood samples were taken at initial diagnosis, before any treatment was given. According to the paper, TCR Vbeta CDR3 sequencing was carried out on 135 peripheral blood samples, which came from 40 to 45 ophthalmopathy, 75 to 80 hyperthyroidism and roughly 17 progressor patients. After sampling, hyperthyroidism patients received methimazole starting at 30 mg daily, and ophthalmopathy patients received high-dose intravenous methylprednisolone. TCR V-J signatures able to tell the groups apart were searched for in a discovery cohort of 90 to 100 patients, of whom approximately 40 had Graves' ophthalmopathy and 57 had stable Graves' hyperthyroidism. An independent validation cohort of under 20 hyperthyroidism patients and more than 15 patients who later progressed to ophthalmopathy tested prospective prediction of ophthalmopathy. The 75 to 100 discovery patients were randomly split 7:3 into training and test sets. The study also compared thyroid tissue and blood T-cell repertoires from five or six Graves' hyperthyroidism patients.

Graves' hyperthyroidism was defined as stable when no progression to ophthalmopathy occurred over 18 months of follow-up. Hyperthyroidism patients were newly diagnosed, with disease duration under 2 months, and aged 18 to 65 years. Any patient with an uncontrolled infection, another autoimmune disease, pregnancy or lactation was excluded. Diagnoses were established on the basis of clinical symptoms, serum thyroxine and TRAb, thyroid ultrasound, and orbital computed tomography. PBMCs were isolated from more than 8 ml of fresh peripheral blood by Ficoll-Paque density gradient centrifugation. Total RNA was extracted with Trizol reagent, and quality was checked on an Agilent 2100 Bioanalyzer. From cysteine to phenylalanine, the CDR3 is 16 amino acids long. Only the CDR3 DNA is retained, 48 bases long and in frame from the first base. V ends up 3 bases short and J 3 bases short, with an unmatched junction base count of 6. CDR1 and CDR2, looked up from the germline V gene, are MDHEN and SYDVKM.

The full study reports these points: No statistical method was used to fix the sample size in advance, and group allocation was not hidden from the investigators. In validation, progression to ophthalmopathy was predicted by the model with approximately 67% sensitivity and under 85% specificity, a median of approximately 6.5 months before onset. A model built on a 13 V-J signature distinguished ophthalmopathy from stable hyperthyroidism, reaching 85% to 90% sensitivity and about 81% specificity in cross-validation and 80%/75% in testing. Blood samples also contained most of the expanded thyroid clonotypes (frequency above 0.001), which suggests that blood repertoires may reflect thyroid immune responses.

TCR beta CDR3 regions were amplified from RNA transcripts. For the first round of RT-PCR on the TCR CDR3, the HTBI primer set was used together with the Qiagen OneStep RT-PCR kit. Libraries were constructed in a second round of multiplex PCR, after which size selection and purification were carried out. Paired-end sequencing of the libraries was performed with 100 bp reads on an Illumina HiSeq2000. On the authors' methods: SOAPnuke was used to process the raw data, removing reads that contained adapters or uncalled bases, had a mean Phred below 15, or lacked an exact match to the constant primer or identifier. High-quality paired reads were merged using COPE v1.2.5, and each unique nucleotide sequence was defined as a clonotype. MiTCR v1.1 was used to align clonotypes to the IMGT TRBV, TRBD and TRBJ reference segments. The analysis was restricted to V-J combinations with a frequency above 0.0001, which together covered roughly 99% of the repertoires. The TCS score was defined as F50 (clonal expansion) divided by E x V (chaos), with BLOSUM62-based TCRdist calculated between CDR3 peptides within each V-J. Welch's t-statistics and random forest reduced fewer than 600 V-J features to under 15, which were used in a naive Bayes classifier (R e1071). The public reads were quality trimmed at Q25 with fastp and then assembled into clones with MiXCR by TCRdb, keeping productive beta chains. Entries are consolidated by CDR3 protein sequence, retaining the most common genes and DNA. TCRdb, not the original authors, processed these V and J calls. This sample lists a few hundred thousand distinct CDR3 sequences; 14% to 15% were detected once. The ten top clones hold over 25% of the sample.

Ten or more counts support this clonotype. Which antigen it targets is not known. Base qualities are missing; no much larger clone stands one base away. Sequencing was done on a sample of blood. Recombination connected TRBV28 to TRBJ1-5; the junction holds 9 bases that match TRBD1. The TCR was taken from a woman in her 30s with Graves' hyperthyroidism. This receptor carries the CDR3 CASSFGTGFVNQPQHF. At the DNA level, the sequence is TGTGCCAGCAGTTTTGGGACAGGGTTCGTCAATCAGCCCCAGCATTTT.